Included here is one T cell receptor (beta chain) sequence, with context. Its recognized antigen is unknown. No much larger clonotype is one base removed from it; base qualities were not supplied. Flow cytometry had shown CD8+CD57+ cell expansion in the patients selected for sequencing. Every patient had a diagnosis of severe acquired aplastic anemia based on International Study of Aplastic Anemia and Agranulocytosis and Camitta criteria. No therapy had been received by the patients at the time of blood sampling. In the study, sorted CD4+ and CD8+ blood T cells from patients with severe aplastic anemia and from healthy subjects underwent deep sequencing of TCR repertoires. In the USA, patient enrollment took place under clinicaltrials.gov protocols 00001620, 01623167, 00001397, 00071045, 00081523 and 00961064. Ficoll-Paque density gradient centrifugation was used to isolate peripheral blood mononuclear cells. Before DNA was extracted, CD4+ and CD8+ T cells were sorted using either FACS or magnetic beads.

Genomic DNA served as template for TCR beta VDJ combination and CDR3 sequence profiling. An Illumina HiSeq 2000 was the platform used for TCR repertoire sequencing. On the authors' methods: TRBV/TRBJ rearrangement plots, CDR3 size and DJ length profiles, and Simpson's diversity index were used to evaluate the repertoires. The immunodominant clone was defined as the most abundant DNA sequence in deep sequencing data. CDR3 amino acid sequences were screened for sharing across subjects and compared with published repertoires and the VDJdb database. The public reads were reanalyzed by TCRdb: fastp trimming at Q25, MiXCR alignment, in-frame beta chains only. Each CDR3 protein gets just one entry, which takes the most common genes and DNA from the rows behind it. The V and J calls were not made by the authors but by TCRdb's processing. The sample profile shows fewer than 250,000 distinct CDR3 sequences; around 46% of them were found once. Clones ranked in the top ten supply 7.8% of the sample.

The entry originates in a study of CD8+CD57+ T cells in acquired aplastic anemia listed by TCRdb under 2018. Turning to the overall study: On average, sorted CD4+ and CD8+ cells yielded around 3.4 ug of extracted DNA, with a range of roughly 0.18 to 30 ug. CD8+CD57+ expansion was defined as a frequency above the mean frequency observed in healthy subjects. The investigation overall reported the following: Around 28 CD8+ CDR3 sequences were found to be shared between patients and controls, but these sequences appeared to be highly expressed in patients and within the immunodominant clones of the patients. No significant difference in CD8+ Simpson's diversity was found between patients and healthy controls (P=0.060).

The germline V gene gives CDR1 as ENHRY and CDR2 as SYGVKD. The CDR3 has 16 amino acids, counting the end cysteine and phenylalanine. CDR3 DNA only is kept here, 48 bases in frame from base 1. The junction carries 17 bases between V and J, which are trimmed by 2 bases and 5 bases respectively. The rearrangement joined TRBV10-3 to TRBJ2-3; TRBD1 is perhaps the D gene, given 5 matching bases. The clonotype comes from a human donor with aplastic anemia. Sequenced material: sorted CD4+, CD8+, or CD8+CD57+ T cells (not recorded which) from PBMCs. The DNA sequence is as follows: TGTGCCATCAGTGAGGAGGCGTGGGGCGATAGAGATACGCAGTATTTT. This codes for CAISEEAWGDRDTQYF.